Listed here is a single TCR beta chain. Using its own MiXCR run on the 5' RACE reads, TCRdb lists one record per CDR3 protein. The repertoire holds 65,000 to 90,000 distinct CDR3 sequences, with about 15% as singletons. The sample is drawn from a study of T-cell memory formation after mild COVID-19. There are 14 residues in the CDR3. The ends lost 3 bases at V and 6 bases at J; junction bases unmatched: 2. This chain joins TRBV12-3 or TRBV12-4 and TRBJ2-1; 10 bases fit TRBD1. The specimen sequenced was PBMCs or a T cell subset sorted from them (not recorded which). The receptor was isolated from an adult woman who had mild COVID-19 (a few samples of this study predate the infection). Cell type and time point are not known. The CDR3 here is CASSFDRGPNEQFF. CDR3 bases: TGTGCCAGCAGTTTCGACAGGGGGCCCAATGAGCAGTTCTTC.